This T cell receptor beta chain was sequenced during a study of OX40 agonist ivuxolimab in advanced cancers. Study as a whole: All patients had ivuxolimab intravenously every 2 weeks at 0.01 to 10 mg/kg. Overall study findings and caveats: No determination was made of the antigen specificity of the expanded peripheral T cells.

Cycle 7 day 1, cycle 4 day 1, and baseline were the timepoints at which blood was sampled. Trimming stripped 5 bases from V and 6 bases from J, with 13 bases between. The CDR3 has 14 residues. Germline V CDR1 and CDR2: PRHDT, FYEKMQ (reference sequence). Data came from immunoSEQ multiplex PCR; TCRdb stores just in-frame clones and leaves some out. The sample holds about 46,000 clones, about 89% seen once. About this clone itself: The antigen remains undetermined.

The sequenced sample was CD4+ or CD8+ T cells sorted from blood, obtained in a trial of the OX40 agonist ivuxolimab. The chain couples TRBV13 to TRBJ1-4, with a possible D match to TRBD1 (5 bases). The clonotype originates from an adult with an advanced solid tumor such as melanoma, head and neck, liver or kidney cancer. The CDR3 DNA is TGTGCCAGCAGCCGGGCGGGACCGTATGAAAAACTGTTTTTT. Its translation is CASSRAGPYEKLFF.